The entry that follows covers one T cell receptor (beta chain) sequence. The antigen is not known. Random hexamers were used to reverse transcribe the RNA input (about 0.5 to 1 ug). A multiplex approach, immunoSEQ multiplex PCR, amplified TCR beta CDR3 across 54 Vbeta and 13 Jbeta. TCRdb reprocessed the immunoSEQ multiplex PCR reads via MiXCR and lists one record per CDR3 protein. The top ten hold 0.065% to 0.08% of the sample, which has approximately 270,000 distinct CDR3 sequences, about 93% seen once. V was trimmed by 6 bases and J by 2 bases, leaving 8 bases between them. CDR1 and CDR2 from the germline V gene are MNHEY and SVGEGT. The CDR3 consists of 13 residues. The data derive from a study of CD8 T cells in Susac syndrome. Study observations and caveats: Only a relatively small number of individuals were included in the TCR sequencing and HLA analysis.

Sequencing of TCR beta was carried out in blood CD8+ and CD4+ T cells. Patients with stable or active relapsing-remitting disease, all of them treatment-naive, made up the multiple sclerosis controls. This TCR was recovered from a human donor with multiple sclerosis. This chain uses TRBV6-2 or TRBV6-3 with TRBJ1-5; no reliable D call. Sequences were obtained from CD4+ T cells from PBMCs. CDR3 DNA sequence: TGTGCCAGCAGGGGAGCGGGCAATCAGCCCCAGCATTTT. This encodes CASRGAGNQPQHF.